Below, 11 T cell receptor beta chains from the same sample are listed, as sequenced in a study of blood T cell repertoires in COVID-19. Method: immunoSEQ multiplex PCR; TCRdb's copy keeps in-frame clones and lacks some. Of roughly 170,000 clones detected, about 83% appear once; the ten largest clones hold less than 4%. The sample taken for sequencing was PBMCs or T cells enriched from blood (not recorded which). The receptors were gathered from a woman aged 45-65 years in a cohort exposed to, infected with or recovered from COVID-19 (not recorded which).

This clone turned up a few times. The junction shows a germline mismatch at one end, possibly a read error. The rearrangement joins TRBV7-2 to TRBJ2-1; D might be TRBD1 (5 bases). Germline V gives CDR1 SGHTA, CDR2 FQGNSA. The CDR3 is 13 amino acids. CDR3 loop: CASNLDVRGEQFF. The DNA for the CDR3 is TGTGCCAGCAACTTAGATGTTAGGGGTGAGCAGTTCTTC.

The chain is built from TRBV29-1 and TRBJ1-1, with a tentative D call TRBD1 (6 bases). CDR1 and CDR2 (germline): SQVTM, ANQGSEA. The length of the CDR3 is 13 residues. V lost 7 bases, J lost 1 base, and 13 bases lay in between. CDR3 in DNA: TGCAGCGCAGCACAGGGTAAGAACACTGAAGCTTTCTTT. It is translated as CSAAQGKNTEAFF. The full variable domain, with the rest looked up from reference TRBV29-1 and TRBJ1-1, is SAVISQKPSRDICQRGTSLTIQCQVDSQVTMMFWYRQQPGQSLTLIATANQGSEATYESGFVIDKFPISRPNLTFSTLTVSNMSPEDSSIYLCSAAQGKNTEAFFGQGTRLTVV.

The rearrangement links TRBV24-1 to TRBJ2-6; 8 bases map to TRBD1. Germline V gene data show CDR1 as KGHDR and CDR2 as SFDVKD. With 5 bases clipped from V and 0 bases from J, the junction kept 8 bases outside the gene matches. The CDR3 extends over 18 amino acids. CDR3 in DNA: TGTGCCACCAGTGGAAACACAGGGGGGAACTCTGGGGCCAACGTCCTGACTTTC. Protein sequence: CATSGNTGGNSGANVLTF.

The chain is built from TRBV5-1 and TRBJ2-5; 8 bases map to TRBD1. CDR1 is SGHRS and CDR2 is YFSETQ in the germline V gene. J lost 2 bases, V lost 0 bases, and 6 bases had no gene match. The CDR3 loop spans 16 amino acids. As DNA, the CDR3 is TGCGCCAGCAGCTTGGCGCCAGGGGGCCTACAAGAGACCCAGTACTTC. Translation gives CASSLAPGGLQETQYF.

The chain recombines TRBV28 with TRBJ2-6; a weak D match, TRBD2 (6 bases). Per the germline V gene, CDR1 is MDHEN and CDR2 is SYDVKM. The V end was cut by 7 bases, the J end by 1 base, with 14 bases between. The CDR3 has 16 amino acids. In DNA, the CDR3 is TGTGCCAGCAACCCCCTGCGGGATTCTGGGGCCAACGTCCTGACTTTC. Its translation is CASNPLRDSGANVLTF.

The V gene is TRBV19, the J gene TRBJ1-1, with a possible D match to TRBD1 (5 bases). The CDR3 has 14 residues. The germline V and J ends were trimmed by 7 bases and 11 bases, with 23 bases remaining between them. Germline V lookup: CDR1 LNHDA, CDR2 SQIVND (reference sequence). The CDR3 DNA reads TGTGCCAGTATGATCTCGGACATGCGGGGGGGTGCTTTCTTT. Translating it yields CASMISDMRGGAFF.

The table lists this clone with a few counts. The chain has TRBV28 and TRBJ1-3; possibly TRBD1 for D (5 bases). Germline V gene data show CDR1 as MDHEN and CDR2 as SYDVKM. The V end lost 5 bases, the J end lost 2 bases, and 10 bases lay between the germline ends. The CDR3 consists of 14 residues. CDR3 protein: CASSPPGTGNTIYF. The CDR3 coding sequence is TGTGCCAGCAGTCCCCCAGGGACTGGAAACACCATATATTTT. Combining the CDR3 with reference TRBV28 and TRBJ1-3 gives the whole variable domain DVKVTQSSRYLVKRTGEKVFLECVQDMDHENMFWYRQDPGLGLRLIYFSYDVKMKEKGDIPEGYSVSREKKERFSLILESASTNQTSMYLCASSPPGTGNTIYFGEGSWLTVV.

This clone was recorded a few times. The chain links TRBV19 to TRBJ2-1; 8 bases line up with TRBD1. V lost 3 bases to trimming and J lost 2 bases; unmatched junction nucleotides: 9. Germline values: CDR1 LNHDA, CDR2 SQIVND (reference sequence). The CDR3 spans 17 residues. The CDR3 here is CASSIARQGITYNEQFF. CDR3 coding DNA: TGTGCCAGTAGTATTGCTCGACAGGGGATTACCTACAATGAGCAGTTCTTC.

The count of this clone is one. The chain is built from TRBV29-1 and TRBJ1-4; tentatively, D is TRBD1 (5 bases). Germline CDR1 and CDR2: SQVTM and ANQGSEA. V lost 0 bases and J 4 bases, leaving 12 bases between the germline ends. The CDR3 runs 15 residues. CDR3 DNA: TGCAGCGTTGAAGAGGTCGCAGGGAATAATGAAAAACTGTTTTTT. As protein: CSVEEVAGNNEKLFF.

This clone came up a few times. The rearrangement links TRBV20-1 to TRBJ1-5; D is perhaps TRBD1 (5 bases). The V gene's germline CDR1 is DFQATT and CDR2 SNEGSKA (reference sequence). V lost 3 bases, J lost 2 bases, and 11 bases lay in between. There are 14 residues in the CDR3. The CDR3 sequence is CSASPGRGNQPQHF. The CDR3, as DNA: TGCAGTGCTAGTCCAGGGAGGGGCAATCAGCCCCAGCATTTT.

This chain joins TRBV5-1 and TRBJ2-2, with a possible D match to TRBD2 (6 bases). The CDR3 has 15 residues. Germline V lookup: CDR1 SGHRS, CDR2 YFSETQ. V lost 4 bases and J 2 bases, leaving 12 bases between the germline ends. The CDR3 sequence is CASSPLSGNTGELFF. The CDR3 DNA reads as TGCGCCAGCAGCCCCCTTAGCGGCAACACCGGGGAGCTGTTTTTT. The full variable domain, its missing parts supplied by reference TRBV5-1 and TRBJ2-2, is KAGVTQTPRYLIKTRGQQVTLSCSPISGHRSVSWYQQTPGQGLQFLFEYFSETQRNKGNFPGRFSGRQFSNSRSEMNVSTLELGDSALYLCASSPLSGNTGELFFGEGSRLTVL.